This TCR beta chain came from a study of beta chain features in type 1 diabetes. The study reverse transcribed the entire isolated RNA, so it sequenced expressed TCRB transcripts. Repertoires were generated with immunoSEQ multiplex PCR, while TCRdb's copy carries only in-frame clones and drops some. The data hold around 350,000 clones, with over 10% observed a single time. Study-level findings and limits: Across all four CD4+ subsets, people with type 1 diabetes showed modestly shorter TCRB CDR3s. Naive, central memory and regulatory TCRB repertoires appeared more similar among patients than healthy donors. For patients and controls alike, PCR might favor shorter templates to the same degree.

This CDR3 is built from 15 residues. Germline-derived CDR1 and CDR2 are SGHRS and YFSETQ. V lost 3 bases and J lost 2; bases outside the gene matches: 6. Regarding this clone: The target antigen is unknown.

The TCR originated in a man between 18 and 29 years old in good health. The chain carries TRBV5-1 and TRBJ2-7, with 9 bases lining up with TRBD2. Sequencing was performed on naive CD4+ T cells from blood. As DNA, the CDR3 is TGCGCCAGCAGCTCCCAGGCGGGAGGGACCTACGAGCAGTACTTC. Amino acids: CASSSQAGGTYEQYF.